This TCR beta chain is drawn from a study of regulatory T cells in long-lasting Graves disease. Investigators prepared the TCR beta libraries by applying iRepertoire HTBI primers and Arm-PCR of CDR3 regions. TCRdb re-analysed the multiplex PCR reads in MiXCR, keeping a single row per CDR3 protein. Here the sample spans around 500,000 distinct CDR3 sequences, around 13% being singletons. CDR1 SGHTA and CDR2 FQGNSA come from the germline V gene. Trimming cost V 0 bases and J 2 bases, with 6 bases left between them. The CDR3 runs to 14 residues. Time point denoted: newly diagnosed GD, antithyroid drugs for less than 3 months. From PBMCs, RNA was extracted and then used to make the TCR library. In this sample, this clonotype turned up a few times. This sample also appeared in a second study, on T cells in Graves' hyperthyroidism and ophthalmopathy.

The sample in question was peripheral blood mononuclear cells (PBMCs), obtained at new diagnosis, from a patient treated with antithyroid drugs. The rearrangement joins TRBV7-2 to TRBJ2-3; D is unclear. This clonotype was sampled from a woman aged 25 to 45 with Graves disease. In nucleotides, the CDR3 is TGTGCCAGCAGCTTAGCGACTTACACAGATACGCAGTATTTT. It yields the protein CASSLATYTDTQYF. The entire variable domain, with the rest obtained from reference TRBV7-2 and TRBJ2-3, is as follows: GAGVSQSPSNKVTEKGKDVELRCDPISGHTALYWYRQSLGQGLEFLIYFQGNSAPDKSGLPSDRFSAERTGGSVSTLTIQRTQQEDSAVYLCASSLATYTDTQYFGPGTRLTVL.